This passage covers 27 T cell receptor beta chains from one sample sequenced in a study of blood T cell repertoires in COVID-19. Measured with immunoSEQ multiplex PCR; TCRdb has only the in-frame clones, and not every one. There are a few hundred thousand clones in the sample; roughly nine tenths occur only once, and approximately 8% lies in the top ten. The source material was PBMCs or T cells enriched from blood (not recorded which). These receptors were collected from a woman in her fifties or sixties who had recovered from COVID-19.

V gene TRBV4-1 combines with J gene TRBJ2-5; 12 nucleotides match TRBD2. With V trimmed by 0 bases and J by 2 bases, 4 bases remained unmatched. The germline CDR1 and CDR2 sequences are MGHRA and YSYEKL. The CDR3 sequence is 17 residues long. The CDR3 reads CASSQDRTSGGQETQYF. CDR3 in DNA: TGCGCCAGCAGCCAAGATAGAACTAGCGGGGGGCAAGAGACCCAGTACTTC.

The CDR3, as DNA: TGCGCCAGCAGCTTGGGGCCAGGGGACCAAGAGACCCAGTACTTC. Protein sequence: CASSLGPGDQETQYF. The V gene is TRBV5-1, the J gene TRBJ2-5; weak D call: TRBD1 (6 bases). The V end lost 0 bases, the J end lost 0 bases, and 9 bases lay between the germline ends. The germline CDR1 and CDR2 sequences are SGHRS and YFSETQ. This CDR3 has 15 amino acids.

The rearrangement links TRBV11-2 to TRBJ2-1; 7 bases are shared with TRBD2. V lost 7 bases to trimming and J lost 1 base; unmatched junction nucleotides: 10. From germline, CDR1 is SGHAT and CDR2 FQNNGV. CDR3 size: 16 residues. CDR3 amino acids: CASTKRRTSSYNEQFF. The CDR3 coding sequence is TGTGCCAGCACCAAAAGGAGGACTAGTTCCTACAATGAGCAGTTCTTC.

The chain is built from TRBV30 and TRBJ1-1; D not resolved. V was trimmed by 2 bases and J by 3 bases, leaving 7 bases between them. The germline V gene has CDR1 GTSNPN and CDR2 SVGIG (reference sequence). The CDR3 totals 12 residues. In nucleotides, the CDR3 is TGTGCCTGGAGTAGACTGCACACTGAAGCTTTCTTT. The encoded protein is CAWSRLHTEAFF.

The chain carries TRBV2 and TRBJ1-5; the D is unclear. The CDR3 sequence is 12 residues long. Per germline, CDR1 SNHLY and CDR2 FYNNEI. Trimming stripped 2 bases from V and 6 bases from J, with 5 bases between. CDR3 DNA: TGTGCCAGCAGTGAACAGATTCAGCCCCAGCATTTT. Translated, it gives CASSEQIQPQHF.

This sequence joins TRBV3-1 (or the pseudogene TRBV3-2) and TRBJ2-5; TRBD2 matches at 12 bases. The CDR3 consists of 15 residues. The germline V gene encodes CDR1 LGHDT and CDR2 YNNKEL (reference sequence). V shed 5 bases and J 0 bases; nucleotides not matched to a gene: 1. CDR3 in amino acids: CASSWTSGDQETQYF. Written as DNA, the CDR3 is TGTGCCAGCAGCTGGACTAGCGGGGACCAAGAGACCCAGTACTTC.

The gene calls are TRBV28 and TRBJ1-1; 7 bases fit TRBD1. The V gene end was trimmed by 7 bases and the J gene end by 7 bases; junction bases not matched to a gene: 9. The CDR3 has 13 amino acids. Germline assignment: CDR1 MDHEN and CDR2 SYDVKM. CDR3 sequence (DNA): TGTGCCAGCAAACCAGGGGGAAAGGATGAAGCTTTCTTT. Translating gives CASKPGGKDEAFF.

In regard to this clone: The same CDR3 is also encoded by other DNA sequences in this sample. The CDR3, as DNA: TGTGCCAGCAGCTTAGACAGGGGTGGCGAGACCCAGTACTTC. This encodes CASSLDRGGETQYF. The chain links TRBV11-2 to TRBJ2-5, with TRBD1 as a possible D gene (6 bases). The V end lost 0 bases, the J end lost 5 bases, and 10 bases lay between the germline ends. Germline V lookup: CDR1 SGHAT, CDR2 FQNNGV. The CDR3 has 14 amino acids. Complete variable domain (other parts from reference TRBV11-2 and TRBJ2-5): EAGVAQSPRYKIIEKRQSVAFWCNPISGHATLYWYQQILGQGPKLLIQFQNNGVVDDSQLPKDRFSAERLKGVDSTLKIQPAKLEDSAVYLCASSLDRGGETQYFGPGTRLLVL.

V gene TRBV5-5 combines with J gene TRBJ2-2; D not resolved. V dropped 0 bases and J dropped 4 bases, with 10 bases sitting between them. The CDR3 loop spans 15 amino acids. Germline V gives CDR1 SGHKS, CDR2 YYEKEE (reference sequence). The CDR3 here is CASSLGRPGTGELFF. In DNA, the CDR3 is TGTGCCAGCAGCTTGGGACGCCCGGGCACCGGGGAGCTGTTTTTT.

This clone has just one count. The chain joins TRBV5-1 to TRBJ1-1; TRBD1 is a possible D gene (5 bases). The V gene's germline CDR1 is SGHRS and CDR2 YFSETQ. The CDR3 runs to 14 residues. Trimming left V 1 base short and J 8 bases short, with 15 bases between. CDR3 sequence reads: CASSLNVGGIEAFF. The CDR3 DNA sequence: TGCGCCAGCAGCTTGAACGTCGGGGGAATCGAAGCTTTCTTT.

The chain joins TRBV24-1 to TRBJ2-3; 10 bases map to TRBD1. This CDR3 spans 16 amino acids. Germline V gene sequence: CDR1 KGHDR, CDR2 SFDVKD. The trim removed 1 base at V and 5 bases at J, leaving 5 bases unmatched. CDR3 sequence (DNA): TGTGCCACCAGTGATTTTGGACAGGGGGAAGTAGATACGCAGTATTTT. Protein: CATSDFGQGEVDTQYF.

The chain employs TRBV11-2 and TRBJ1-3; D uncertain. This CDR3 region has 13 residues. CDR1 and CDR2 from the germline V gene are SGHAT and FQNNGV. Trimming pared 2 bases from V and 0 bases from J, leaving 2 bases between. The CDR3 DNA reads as TGTGCCAGCAGCTTACTCTCTGGAAACACCATATATTTT. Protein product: CASSLLSGNTIYF.

The CDR3 reads CASSPSSGENTGELFF. CDR3 nucleotide sequence: TGCGCCAGCAGCCCTTCTAGCGGGGAGAACACCGGGGAGCTGTTTTTT. The gene calls are TRBV5-1 and TRBJ2-2, with 9 bases matching TRBD2. The CDR3 has 16 amino acids. The junction had 5 bases not matched to a gene; V was cut back by 4 bases and J by 1 base. Germline assignment: CDR1 SGHRS and CDR2 YFSETQ.

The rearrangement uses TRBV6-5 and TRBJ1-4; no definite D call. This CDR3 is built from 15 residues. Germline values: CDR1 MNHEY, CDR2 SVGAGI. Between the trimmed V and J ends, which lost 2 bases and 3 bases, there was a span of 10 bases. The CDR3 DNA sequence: TGTGCCAGCAGTTACGTGGGAGGGTCTAATGAAAAACTGTTTTTT. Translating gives CASSYVGGSNEKLFF.

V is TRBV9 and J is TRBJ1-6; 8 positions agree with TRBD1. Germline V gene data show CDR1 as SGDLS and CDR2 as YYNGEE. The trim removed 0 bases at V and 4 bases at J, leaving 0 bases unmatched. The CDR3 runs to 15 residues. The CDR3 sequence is CASSVGTGYNSPLHF. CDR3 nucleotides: TGTGCCAGCAGCGTAGGGACAGGGTATAATTCACCCCTCCACTTT.

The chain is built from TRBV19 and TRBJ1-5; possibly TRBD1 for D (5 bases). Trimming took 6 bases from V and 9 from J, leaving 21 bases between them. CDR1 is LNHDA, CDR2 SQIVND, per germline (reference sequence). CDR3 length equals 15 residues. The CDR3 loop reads CASRNRLASLPPQHF. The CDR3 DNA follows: TGTGCCAGTAGAAACAGGCTTGCTTCCCTTCCGCCCCAGCATTTT.

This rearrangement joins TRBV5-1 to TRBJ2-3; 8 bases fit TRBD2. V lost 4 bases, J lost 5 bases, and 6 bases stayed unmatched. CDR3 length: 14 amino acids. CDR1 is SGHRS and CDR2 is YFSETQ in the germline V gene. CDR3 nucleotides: TGCGCCAGCAGCCCTGGACTAGCTGAAGATACGCAGTATTTT. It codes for CASSPGLAEDTQYF.

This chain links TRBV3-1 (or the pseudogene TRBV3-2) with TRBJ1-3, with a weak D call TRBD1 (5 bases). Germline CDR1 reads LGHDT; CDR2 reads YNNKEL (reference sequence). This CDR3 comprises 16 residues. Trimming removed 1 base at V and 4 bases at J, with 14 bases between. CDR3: CASSQGSGITGNTIYF. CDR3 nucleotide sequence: TGTGCCAGCAGCCAAGGGTCAGGGATCACCGGAAACACCATATATTTT.

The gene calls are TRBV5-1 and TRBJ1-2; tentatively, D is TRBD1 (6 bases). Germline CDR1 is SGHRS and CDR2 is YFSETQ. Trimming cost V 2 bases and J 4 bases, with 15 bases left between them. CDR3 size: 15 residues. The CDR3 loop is CASSLTGQAPYGYTF. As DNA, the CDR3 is TGCGCCAGCAGCTTAACAGGGCAAGCTCCCTATGGCTACACCTTC.

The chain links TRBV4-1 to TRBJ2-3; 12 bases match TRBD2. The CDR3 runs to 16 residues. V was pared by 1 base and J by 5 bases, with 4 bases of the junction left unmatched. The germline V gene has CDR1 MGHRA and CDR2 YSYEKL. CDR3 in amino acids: CASSQGLAGVGDTQYF. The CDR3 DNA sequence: TGCGCCAGCAGCCAAGGACTAGCGGGGGTGGGAGATACGCAGTATTTT.

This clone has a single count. The CDR3 protein is CASRISGTGKTPTNEKLFF. CDR3 DNA: TGTGCCAGCAGGATCTCGGGCACAGGGAAAACTCCAACTAATGAAAAACTGTTTTTT. This chain uses TRBV7-8 with TRBJ1-4; D is possibly TRBD1 (6 bases). Trimming took 6 bases from V and 0 from J, leaving 23 bases between them. This CDR3 has 19 residues. Germline lookup yields CDR1 SGHVS and CDR2 FQNEAQ.

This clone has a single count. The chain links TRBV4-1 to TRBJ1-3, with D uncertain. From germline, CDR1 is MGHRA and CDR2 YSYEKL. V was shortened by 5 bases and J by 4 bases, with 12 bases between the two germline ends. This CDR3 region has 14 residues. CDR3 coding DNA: TGCGCCAGCAGCTTTCGACACGGCGGAAACACCATATATTTT. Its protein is CASSFRHGGNTIYF.

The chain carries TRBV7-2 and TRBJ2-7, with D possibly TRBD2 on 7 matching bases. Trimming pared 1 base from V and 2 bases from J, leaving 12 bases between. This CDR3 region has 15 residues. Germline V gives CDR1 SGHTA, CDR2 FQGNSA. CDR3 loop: CASSLGGGGPYEQYV. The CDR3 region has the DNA TGTGCCAGCAGCTTAGGGGGCGGGGGCCCCTACGAGCAGTACGTC.

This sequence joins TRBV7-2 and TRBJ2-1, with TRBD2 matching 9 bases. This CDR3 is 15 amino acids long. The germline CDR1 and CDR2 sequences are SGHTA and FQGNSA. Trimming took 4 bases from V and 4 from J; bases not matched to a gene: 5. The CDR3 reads CASSWGGGEYNEQFF. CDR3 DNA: TGTGCCAGCAGCTGGGGCGGGGGGGAATACAATGAGCAGTTCTTC. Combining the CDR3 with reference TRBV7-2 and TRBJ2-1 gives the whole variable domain GAGVSQSPSNKVTEKGKDVELRCDPISGHTALYWYRQSLGQGLEFLIYFQGNSAPDKSGLPSDRFSAERTGGSVSTLTIQRTQQEDSAVYLCASSWGGGEYNEQFFGPGTRLTVL.

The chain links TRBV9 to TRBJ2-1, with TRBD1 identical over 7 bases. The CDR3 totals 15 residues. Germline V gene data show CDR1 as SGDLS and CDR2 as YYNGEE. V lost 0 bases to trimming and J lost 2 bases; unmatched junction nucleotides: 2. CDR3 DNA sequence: TGTGCCAGCAGCGTAGGGCAGGGGGCCTACAATGAGCAGTTCTTC. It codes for CASSVGQGAYNEQFF.

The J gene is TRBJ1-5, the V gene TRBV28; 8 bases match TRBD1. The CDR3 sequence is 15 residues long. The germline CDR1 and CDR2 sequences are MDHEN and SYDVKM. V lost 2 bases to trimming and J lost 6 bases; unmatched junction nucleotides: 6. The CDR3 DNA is TGTGCCAGCAGTTTAACCCGGACAGGGCGTCAGCCCCAGCATTTT. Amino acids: CASSLTRTGRQPQHF.

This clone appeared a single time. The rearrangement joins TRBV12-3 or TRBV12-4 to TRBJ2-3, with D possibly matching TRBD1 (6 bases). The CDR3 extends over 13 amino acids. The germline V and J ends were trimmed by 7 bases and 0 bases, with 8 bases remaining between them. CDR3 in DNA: TGTGCCAGCATGGGGGCGAGCACAGATACGCAGTATTTT. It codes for CASMGASTDTQYF.